This is a list of T cell receptor beta chains from one sample in a study of PD-1 blockade in classical Hodgkin lymphoma. Data came from immunoSEQ multiplex PCR; TCRdb stores just in-frame clones and leaves some out. The sample contains fewer than 70,000 clones, more than 70% of which appear only once. The sequencing used peripheral blood mononuclear cells (PBMCs), collected before the second cycle of nivolumab. These TCRs come from a human donor with classical Hodgkin lymphoma. CDR3s include the opening cysteine and the closing phenylalanine or tryptophan. The order of the fields is V gene, J gene, clone size, D gene, CDR3 DNA, CDR3 protein. D genes are given only for firm matches. Some rows mark clone size as missing; the rest say once, few, many or name a class of expanded clone.

v_call: TRBV6-1; j_call: TRBJ1-5; clone_size: -; d_call: -; cdr3_nt: TGTGCCTCCCGACCGGGAGAAAGGCCCCAGCATTTT; cdr3_aa: CASRPGERPQHF
v_call: TRBV5-4; j_call: TRBJ1-6; clone_size: -; d_call: -; cdr3_nt: TGTGCCAGCAGTCCGGGGCCTGGAACGTCCTATAATTCACCCCTCCACTTT; cdr3_aa: CASSPGPGTSYNSPLHF
v_call: TRBV5-1; j_call: TRBJ1-4; clone_size: -; d_call: -; cdr3_nt: TGCGCCAGCAGCCCGACAGCAACTAATGAAAAACTGTTTTTT; cdr3_aa: CASSPTATNEKLFF
v_call: TRBV6-6; j_call: TRBJ2-7; clone_size: once; d_call: -; cdr3_nt: TGTGCCAGCCCTACCCGCAGGGAGAAGTACGAGCAGTACTTC; cdr3_aa: CASPTRREKYEQYF
v_call: TRBV30; j_call: TRBJ2-1; clone_size: -; d_call: TRBD2; cdr3_nt: TGTGCCTGGAGTGTGGCGGGGGAGGGTGAGCAGTTCTTC; cdr3_aa: CAWSVAGEGEQFF
v_call: TRBV6-5; j_call: TRBJ1-3; clone_size: -; d_call: -; cdr3_nt: TGTGCCAGCAGTTACTCCGGGCTAGGGAGGCGAAACACCATATATTTT; cdr3_aa: CASSYSGLGRRNTIYF
v_call: TRBV5-1; j_call: TRBJ1-6; clone_size: -; d_call: -; cdr3_nt: TGCGCCAGCAGCTCACAGGGCTCTCCTTCACCCCTCCACTTT; cdr3_aa: CASSSQGSPSPLHF
v_call: TRBV7-2; j_call: TRBJ2-5; clone_size: -; d_call: -; cdr3_nt: TGTGCCAGCAGCACTGGGACCACGAAACAAGAGACCCAGTACTTC; cdr3_aa: CASSTGTTKQETQYF
v_call: TRBV30; j_call: TRBJ1-2; clone_size: -; d_call: -; cdr3_nt: TGTGCCTGGAGTGTACTAGAGGGGAACTATGGCTACACCTTC; cdr3_aa: CAWSVLEGNYGYTF
v_call: TRBV19; j_call: TRBJ2-2; clone_size: -; d_call: -; cdr3_nt: TGTGCCAGTATCTCCCCCCTTCCCGGGGAGCTGTTTTTT; cdr3_aa: CASISPLPGELFF
v_call: TRBV12-2; j_call: TRBJ1-2; clone_size: -; d_call: -; cdr3_nt: TGTGCAAGTCGCTTAGTCTCGGCAGGGGTGGATGGCTACACCTTC; cdr3_aa: CASRLVSAGVDGYTF
v_call: TRBV19; j_call: TRBJ1-5; clone_size: -; d_call: -; cdr3_nt: TGTGCCGTTGACAGGACTTATAGCAATCAGCCCCAGCATTTT; cdr3_aa: CAVDRTYSNQPQHF
v_call: TRBV5-1; j_call: TRBJ1-2; clone_size: -; d_call: -; cdr3_nt: TGCGCCAGCAGCTTGACAGGGAGGTATGGCTACACCTTC; cdr3_aa: CASSLTGRYGYTF
v_call: TRBV5-1; j_call: TRBJ1-3; clone_size: -; d_call: -; cdr3_nt: TGCGCCAGCAGCTTGATTCCAGGGTCTGGAAACACCATATATTTT; cdr3_aa: CASSLIPGSGNTIYF
v_call: TRBV5-6; j_call: TRBJ2-3; clone_size: -; d_call: TRBD2; cdr3_nt: TGTGCCAGCAGCTTGGTAGCGCGGGGGGATGCAGATACGCAGTATTTT; cdr3_aa: CASSLVARGDADTQYF
v_call: TRBV5-1; j_call: TRBJ1-5; clone_size: once; d_call: TRBD1; cdr3_nt: TGCGCCAGCAGCTTGACAGGGGGCGGCAATCAGCCCCAGCATTTT; cdr3_aa: CASSLTGGGNQPQHF
v_call: TRBV6-5; j_call: TRBJ1-1; clone_size: -; d_call: -; cdr3_nt: TGTGCCAGCAGTTCCCTAGCCGGGGCCACTGAAGCTTTCTTT; cdr3_aa: CASSSLAGATEAFF
v_call: TRBV7-9; j_call: TRBJ1-2; clone_size: once; d_call: -; cdr3_nt: TGTGCCAGCACCATAACGGGGAGCATTGGCTATGGCTACACCTTC; cdr3_aa: CASTITGSIGYGYTF
v_call: TRBV6-5; j_call: TRBJ2-5; clone_size: -; d_call: -; cdr3_nt: TGTGCCAGCAGTTACTCTAACCTTAAGGGGTTGGAGACCCAGTACTTC; cdr3_aa: CASSYSNLKGLETQYF
v_call: TRBV5-1; j_call: TRBJ1-1; clone_size: once; d_call: -; cdr3_nt: TGCGCCAGCAGCTTCGGGGTGGTGGGGGTCGGCACTGAAGCTTTCTTT; cdr3_aa: CASSFGVVGVGTEAFF
v_call: TRBV5-1; j_call: TRBJ1-4; clone_size: -; d_call: TRBD1; cdr3_nt: TGCGCCAGCAGCCCTGGACAGGGAACAACTAATGAAAAACTGTTTTTT; cdr3_aa: CASSPGQGTTNEKLFF
v_call: TRBV5-1; j_call: TRBJ2-1; clone_size: -; d_call: -; cdr3_nt: TGCGCCAGCAGCTTGGAAAGGGGATCCTACAATGAGCAGTTCTTC; cdr3_aa: CASSLERGSYNEQFF
v_call: TRBV2; j_call: TRBJ2-7; clone_size: -; d_call: TRBD1; cdr3_nt: TGTGCCAGCAGTGTGGGACAGTACTACGAGCAGTACTTC; cdr3_aa: CASSVGQYYEQYF
v_call: TRBV5-1; j_call: TRBJ2-2; clone_size: -; d_call: -; cdr3_nt: TGCGCCAGCAGCCCGTCGGGGTCCCCGGAGCTGTTTTTT; cdr3_aa: CASSPSGSPELFF
v_call: TRBV7-9; j_call: TRBJ2-5; clone_size: -; d_call: TRBD1; cdr3_nt: TGTGCCAGCAGCACCGGGACAGGGGGCCGGGGTAGGGAGACCCAGTACTTC; cdr3_aa: CASSTGTGGRGRETQYF
v_call: TRBV5-4; j_call: TRBJ2-7; clone_size: once; d_call: TRBD1; cdr3_nt: TGTGCCAGCAGCTTGTCTGGACAGGTCTCCCACGAGCAGTACTTC; cdr3_aa: CASSLSGQVSHEQYF
v_call: TRBV7-6; j_call: TRBJ2-5; clone_size: -; d_call: -; cdr3_nt: TGTGCCAGCAGCCCTCAGGCAGCTTCGGAGGAGACCCAGTACTTC; cdr3_aa: CASSPQAASEETQYF
v_call: TRBV5-1; j_call: TRBJ1-5; clone_size: -; d_call: -; cdr3_nt: TGCGCCAGCAGCTTGGGTGAAAACCGGCCCCAGCATTTT; cdr3_aa: CASSLGENRPQHF
v_call: TRBV19; j_call: TRBJ2-4; clone_size: -; d_call: TRBD1; cdr3_nt: TGTGCCAGTAGGACTGACAGGGCGGGCATTCAGTACTTC; cdr3_aa: CASRTDRAGIQYF
v_call: TRBV7-9; j_call: TRBJ2-7; clone_size: -; d_call: -; cdr3_nt: TGTGCCAGCGGCTTGGGGGGCGGCGGTTCCTACGAGCAGTACTTC; cdr3_aa: CASGLGGGGSYEQYF
v_call: TRBV2; j_call: TRBJ2-7; clone_size: -; d_call: -; cdr3_nt: TGTGCCAGCAGGGGCGACGGGGGCAGATCCTACGAGCAGTACTTC; cdr3_aa: CASRGDGGRSYEQYF